The clone carrying this TCR beta chain appeared a few times. What it binds is unknown. This specimen comes from a study of T cell repertoires in cytomegalovirus infection. Study as a whole: It can be stated that public TCR beta signatures indicated CMV infection as well as a matching HLA type.

Findings and limits, study-wide: CMV carriers with the relevant HLA were identified by cumulative public TCR beta family frequency. Ex vivo, HLA-C-restricted CMV-specific TCR beta clonotypes prevailed over the rest of the response.

CDR3 length: 21 residues. V lost 5 bases, J lost 4 bases, and 21 bases stayed unmatched. Germline values: CDR1 SEHNR, CDR2 FQNEAQ (reference sequence). MiXCR was run by TCRdb on the reads, yielding one entry per CDR3 protein. Altogether 40,000 to 55,000 distinct CDR3 sequences are present, about 21% being singletons, with the ten largest covering 70% to 90%. The material sequenced was CD8+ T cells from cultured PBMCs, taken from culture after CMV antigen stimulation. V gene TRBV7-9 combines with J gene TRBJ2-1; 12 positions match TRBD2. The sequence derives from a human donor in good health (CMV status not recorded). Some clones in this sample may be carry-over from other donors' samples. The DNA for the CDR3 is TGTGCCAGCAGCCATCTGGTGGGGCTAGCGGGGGGGCCCCCGGGTTACAATGAGCAGTTCTTC. Translated: CASSHLVGLAGGPPGYNEQFF.